Each of the 30 T cell receptor beta chains below was sequenced from the same sample in a study of shared clonotypes between healthy human individuals. CD45RO-negative, CCR7-positively selected cells formed the naive CD8 fraction, excluding terminally differentiated effector memory CD45RA+ cells. Using immunoSEQ multiplex PCR, the repertoire was profiled, and TCRdb retains in-frame clones only, with some absent. The data contain about 1.9 million clones, just over 90% of them seen just once; the ten biggest clones take up about 1.6%. The sequenced sample consisted of naive CD8+ T cells from PBMCs. Every receptor here comes from a man between 18 and 35 years old in good health. Some clones in this sample may be carry-over from other donors' samples.

The V call is TRBV30, the J call TRBJ2-7; D is unresolved. This CDR3 has 13 residues. The germline CDR1 and CDR2 sequences are GTSNPN and SVGIG (reference sequence). V lost 0 bases and J 6 bases, leaving 12 bases between the germline ends. This CDR3 reads CAWSVDSQGEQYF. In DNA form, the CDR3 reads TGTGCCTGGAGTGTAGATTCCCAAGGCGAGCAGTACTTC.

The rearrangement uses TRBV10-1 and TRBJ1-3, with TRBD1 matching 8 bases. The CDR3 covers 18 residues. The ends lost 6 bases at V and 0 bases at J; junction bases unmatched: 13. Germline CDR1 and CDR2: WNHNN and SYGVQD (reference sequence). The DNA for the CDR3 is TGCGCCAGCAGAGATCGGACAGGGACTAAAAACTCTGGAAACACCATATATTTT. Protein: CASRDRTGTKNSGNTIYF.

The chain carries TRBV28 and TRBJ1-1; D is perhaps TRBD1 (5 bases). CDR3 length: 17 amino acids. CDR1 is MDHEN and CDR2 is SYDVKM in the germline V gene. The V end was cut by 5 bases, the J end by 4 bases, with 23 bases between. The CDR3 spells CASSQFFRAPGGTEAFF. CDR3 sequence (DNA): TGTGCCAGCAGTCAATTTTTCCGGGCCCCTGGGGGCACTGAAGCTTTCTTT.

The chain joins TRBV28 to TRBJ2-7; 13 bases are a match to TRBD2. Germline V CDR1 and CDR2: MDHEN, SYDVKM. The CDR3 is 16 amino acids. The junction had 9 bases not matched to a gene; V was cut back by 6 bases and J by 4 bases. CDR3 nucleotide sequence: TGTGCCAGCAGGATTGCTGGGACTAGCGGGATTTACGAGCAGTACTTC. As protein: CASRIAGTSGIYEQYF.

This clone was observed once. The chain recombines TRBV28 with TRBJ2-2; TRBD1 or TRBD2 may be the D gene (5 bases each). Germline V gene lookup returns CDR1 MDHEN and CDR2 SYDVKM. CDR3 length: 16 residues. V was cut by 5 bases and J by 3 bases, with 16 bases left in between. CDR3 bases: TGTGCCAGCAGTACTAAATCCGGGACCCACACCGGGGAGCTGTTTTTT. It translates to CASSTKSGTHTGELFF.

V gene TRBV28 combines with J gene TRBJ2-7; D gene unclear. The CDR3 runs to 13 residues. V was shortened by 7 bases and J by 0 bases, with 10 bases between the two germline ends. Germline V gene sequence: CDR1 MDHEN, CDR2 SYDVKM. The CDR3: CASTNAGSYEQYF. The CDR3 nucleotides read TGTGCCAGCACAAACGCTGGCTCCTACGAGCAGTACTTC.

The J gene is TRBJ2-1, the V gene TRBV29-1; 7 nucleotides match TRBD2. CDR1 is SQVTM and CDR2 is ANQGSEA in the germline V gene. This CDR3 is 14 amino acids long. The junction had 6 bases not matched to a gene; V was cut back by 3 bases and J by 4 bases. CDR3 sequence (DNA): TGCAGCGTTGACAGAAGCGGGAAGTACAATGAGCAGTTCTTC. Protein sequence: CSVDRSGKYNEQFF.

The V and J genes are TRBV6-5 and TRBJ2-7; no definite D call. This CDR3 is built from 13 residues. Trimming left V 9 bases short and J 3 bases short, with 15 bases between. Germline lookup yields CDR1 MNHEY and CDR2 SVGAGI. CDR3 region: CASLSSLSYEQYF. In DNA form, the CDR3 reads TGTGCCAGTCTTTCGAGCCTTAGCTACGAGCAGTACTTC.

The rearrangement uses TRBV5-5 and TRBJ1-5, with 7 bases that match TRBD1. Germline V lookup: CDR1 SGHKS, CDR2 YYEKEE (reference sequence). The length of the CDR3 is 15 residues. V lost 4 bases and J lost 0; bases outside the gene matches: 4. CDR3 nucleotides: TGTGCCAGCAGCCGGACAGGAAATAGCAATCAGCCCCAGCATTTT. Translated: CASSRTGNSNQPQHF.

The chain carries TRBV13 and TRBJ2-5; no definite D call. Germline V CDR1 and CDR2: PRHDT, FYEKMQ (reference sequence). This CDR3 region has 13 residues. The V gene lost 5 bases and the J gene lost 7 bases, with 14 bases spanning the gap. The CDR3: CASSPGPGATQYF. CDR3 DNA sequence: TGTGCCAGCAGCCCCGGACCTGGTGCGACCCAGTACTTC.

J is TRBJ2-7 and V is TRBV28; D may be TRBD1 or TRBD2 (5 bases each). Germline V gene lookup returns CDR1 MDHEN and CDR2 SYDVKM. This CDR3 spans 13 amino acids. V lost 7 bases to trimming and J lost 3 bases, with 13 bases between them. The CDR3 nucleotides read TGTGCCAGCAACCCCCTGGGACGCTACGAGCAGTACTTC. Protein: CASNPLGRYEQYF.

The V call is TRBV13, the J call TRBJ2-1; 16 bases line up with TRBD2. The V gene's germline CDR1 is PRHDT and CDR2 FYEKMQ (reference sequence). J gave up 1 base and V 5 bases, and 5 bases lay outside the gene matches. This CDR3 region has 18 residues. The CDR3 DNA reads TGTGCCAGCAGCCCGGGACTAGCGGGAGGGCCGTCCTACAATGAGCAGTTCTTC. It encodes CASSPGLAGGPSYNEQFF.

J is TRBJ2-1 and V is TRBV11-3; the D is unclear. This CDR3 has 16 amino acids. Germline assignment: CDR1 SGHNT and CDR2 YENEEA. Trimming shortened V by 5 bases and J by 1 base, and 15 bases separated the two germline ends. DNA for the CDR3: TGTGCCAGCAGCCCGAGCACGGCGGAATCCTACAATGAGCAGTTCTTC. This codes for CASSPSTAESYNEQFF.

This clone was recorded once. V gene TRBV9 combines with J gene TRBJ2-3; perhaps TRBD1 as D (5 bases). Germline CDR1 is SGDLS and CDR2 is YYNGEE. This CDR3 contains 15 residues. Trimming shortened V by 0 bases and J by 2 bases, and 10 bases separated the two germline ends. The CDR3 sequence: CASSVVPTVTDTQYF. The DNA of the CDR3 is TGTGCCAGCAGCGTAGTCCCGACAGTCACAGATACGCAGTATTTT.

The rearrangement links TRBV19 to TRBJ2-7; 7 bases line up with TRBD2. The germline V gene has CDR1 LNHDA and CDR2 SQIVND (reference sequence). CDR3 length: 17 amino acids. J was trimmed by 5 bases and V by 3 bases; bases with no gene match: 16. The DNA for the CDR3 is TGTGCCAGTAGTATGACTAGCCCGGGAGAAGGAGTACACGAGCAGTACTTC. The encoded protein is CASSMTSPGEGVHEQYF.

This chain uses TRBV7-6 with TRBJ2-7, with 10 bases lining up with TRBD1. From germline, CDR1 is SGHVS and CDR2 FNYEAQ. The V and J ends lost 5 bases and 1 base, in that order; junction bases with no gene match: 11. This CDR3 comprises 17 residues. CDR3 loop: CASSPEGDRGISYEQYF. Written as DNA, the CDR3 is TGTGCCAGCAGCCCTGAAGGGGACAGGGGAATTTCCTACGAGCAGTACTTC.

The chain has TRBV29-1 and TRBJ2-3; no clear D. The CDR3 spans 15 residues. Deletions cut 3 bases from V and 2 bases from J, with 15 bases between. Germline CDR1 is SQVTM and CDR2 is ANQGSEA. This CDR3 is CSVEVGSTTTDTQYF. CDR3 sequence (DNA): TGCAGCGTTGAGGTAGGGTCCACGACCACAGATACGCAGTATTTT.

The chain combines TRBV29-1 with TRBJ1-1; D perhaps matches TRBD1 (6 bases). Trimming took 7 bases from V and 0 from J, leaving 9 bases between them. The V gene's germline CDR1 is SQVTM and CDR2 ANQGSEA. The CDR3 totals 12 residues. CDR3 bases: TGCAGCGGCGGGGGCTTGAACACTGAAGCTTTCTTT. Encoded protein: CSGGGLNTEAFF.

This chain connects TRBV12-5 to TRBJ2-7; D remains ambiguous. V was cut by 7 bases and J by 2 bases, with 12 bases left in between. The CDR3 is 13 amino acids. Germline CDR1 reads LGHNT; CDR2 reads FRNRAP. Here the CDR3 DNA reads TGTGCTAGTGCCGACCAGTTGGCCTACGAGCAGTACTTC. This codes for CASADQLAYEQYF.

Remarks on this clone: Other DNA variants within this sample encode the same CDR3. This rearrangement joins TRBV11-2 to TRBJ2-1; 16 bases align to TRBD2. CDR1 SGHAT and CDR2 FQNNGV come from the germline V gene. V was clipped by 3 bases and J by 4 bases; unmatched bases: 0. This CDR3 spans 16 amino acids. CDR3 residues: CASSLGLAGGYNEQFF. The CDR3 DNA follows: TGTGCCAGCAGCTTGGGACTAGCGGGAGGGTACAATGAGCAGTTCTTC.

The CDR3 is CASSPDLRARELPYEQYF. DNA for the CDR3: TGTGCCAGCAGCCCGGATTTGCGGGCGCGGGAGCTACCCTACGAGCAGTACTTC. V gene TRBV5-4 combines with J gene TRBJ2-7; 7 nucleotides agree with TRBD2. The CDR3 sequence is 18 residues long. V trimming: 4 bases; J trimming: 2 bases; junction bases outside the gene matches: 18. Germline V gene lookup returns CDR1 SGHNT and CDR2 YYREEE (reference sequence).

V is TRBV18 and J is TRBJ2-2; possible D gene TRBD2, 5 bases. Trimming removed 3 bases from V and 6 bases from J, with 14 bases in between. This CDR3 contains 15 residues. Germline V gives CDR1 KGHSH, CDR2 LQKENI. DNA of the CDR3: TGTGCCAGCTCACCTTTCACGGGAAGGGCCGGGGAGCTGTTTTTT. It codes for CASSPFTGRAGELFF.

V and J are TRBV7-2 and TRBJ2-1; D ambiguous. Per the germline V gene, CDR1 is SGHTA and CDR2 is FQGNSA. The CDR3 spans 14 residues. The V gene lost 5 bases and the J gene lost 6 bases, with 14 bases spanning the gap. The CDR3 DNA reads as TGTGCCAGCAGCACCAACCTAGGAAGCAATGAGCAGTTCTTC. Its protein is CASSTNLGSNEQFF.

The chain joins TRBV7-9 to TRBJ1-4; maybe TRBD1 (6 bases). CDR1 and CDR2 from the germline V gene are SEHNR and FQNEAQ (reference sequence). The CDR3 has 16 residues. Trimming cost V 1 base and J 0 bases, with 9 bases left between them. CDR3 coding DNA: TGTGCCAGCAGCTTAGTAGAGGGGGCAACTAATGAAAAACTGTTTTTT. This gives the protein CASSLVEGATNEKLFF. Based on the CDR3 plus reference TRBV7-9 and TRBJ1-4, the full variable domain is DTGVSQNPRHKITKRGQNVTFRCDPISEHNRLYWYRQTLGQGPEFLTYFQNEAQLEKSRLLSDRFSAERPKGSFSTLEIQRTEQGDSAMYLCASSLVEGATNEKLFFGSGTQLSVL.

The V and J genes are TRBV5-4 and TRBJ2-7; the D gene is possibly TRBD1 (5 bases). Per the germline V gene, CDR1 is SGHNT and CDR2 is YYREEE (reference sequence). CDR3 length equals 13 residues. The V end lost 2 bases, the J end lost 6 bases, and 12 bases lay between the germline ends. The CDR3 loop reads CASSFWGGAEQYF. The CDR3 DNA reads as TGTGCCAGCAGCTTTTGGGGTGGGGCCGAGCAGTACTTC.

V and J are TRBV5-6 and TRBJ1-2; D gene unclear. V was cut by 4 bases and J by 7 bases, with 17 bases left in between. The CDR3 is made up of 14 amino acids. The germline V gene has CDR1 SGHDT and CDR2 YYEEEE. The CDR3 DNA reads TGTGCCAGCAGCCCCGGTACGTCGGGTTTTGGCTACACCTTC. Translated, it gives CASSPGTSGFGYTF.

The V gene is TRBV2, the J gene TRBJ2-1, with 7 nucleotides matching TRBD1. This CDR3 spans 17 amino acids. V lost 8 bases, J lost 3 bases, and 16 bases stayed unmatched. Germline CDR1 reads SNHLY; CDR2 reads FYNNEI. CDR3 protein: CASLSTYQGTDYNEQFF. The CDR3 DNA follows: TGTGCCAGCCTATCGACCTACCAAGGGACAGACTACAATGAGCAGTTCTTC.

The chain couples TRBV29-1 to TRBJ1-3; no firm D call. The CDR3 is 15 amino acids. Germline CDR1 and CDR2: SQVTM and ANQGSEA. V was shortened by 0 bases and J by 2 bases, with 11 bases between the two germline ends. CDR3 in amino acids: CSVEDPGSAGNTIYF. The CDR3 DNA reads TGCAGCGTTGAAGACCCGGGGTCGGCTGGAAACACCATATATTTT.

This chain uses TRBV28 with TRBJ2-7; 7 nucleotides align to TRBD1. CDR3 size: 16 residues. Per germline, CDR1 MDHEN and CDR2 SYDVKM. V trimming: 6 bases; J trimming: 0 bases; junction bases outside the gene matches: 11. CDR3 amino acids: CASRPRLTGPSYEQYF. CDR3 in DNA: TGTGCCAGCAGACCCCGGTTGACAGGGCCCTCCTACGAGCAGTACTTC.

This chain joins TRBV29-1 and TRBJ2-1; a weak D match, TRBD2 (6 bases). The CDR3 loop spans 14 amino acids. The V and J ends lost 3 bases and 2 bases respectively, with 11 bases between them. Per germline, CDR1 SQVTM and CDR2 ANQGSEA. Here the CDR3 DNA reads TGCAGCGTTGATGCGGGAACCACCTACAATGAGCAGTTCTTC. It yields the protein CSVDAGTTYNEQFF.